The 6 T cell receptor beta chains listed next were all sequenced from one sample in a study of T cell changes during pregnancy in multiple sclerosis. The data were produced by immunoSEQ multiplex PCR, yet TCRdb's version contains in-frame clones alone and is incomplete. The sample yields some 45,000 clones, about 90% seen once. The sequences come from CD4+ T cells from peripheral blood mononuclear cells, collected after pregnancy. These receptors all stem from a female donor in good health, enrolled as a control in a pregnancy study.

The rearrangement uses TRBV2 and TRBJ2-7; the D gene is possibly TRBD1 (5 bases). Trimming removed 4 bases at V and 3 bases at J, with 13 bases between. The CDR3 is 14 residues long. The germline CDR1 and CDR2 sequences are SNHLY and FYNNEI. The CDR3 here is CASSGGTGIYEQYF. The CDR3 DNA reads TGTGCCAGCAGTGGGGGAACAGGCATCTACGAGCAGTACTTC.

The CDR3 DNA follows: TGTGCCAGCAGTTTAGCCGGGGACAGGGAAACCGGGGAGCTGTTTTTT. Residues: CASSLAGDRETGELFF. The chain joins TRBV27 to TRBJ2-2; TRBD1 agrees at 9 bases. Looked up from germline, CDR1 is MNHEY and CDR2 is SMNVEV (reference sequence). The CDR3 loop spans 16 amino acids. The V gene end was trimmed by 2 bases and the J gene end by 5 bases; junction bases not matched to a gene: 6.

This chain joins TRBV28 and TRBJ2-7; no definite D call. V dropped 8 bases and J dropped 5 bases, with 10 bases sitting between them. The CDR3 is 11 amino acids. CDR1 is MDHEN, CDR2 SYDVKM, per germline. CDR3 protein: CASEALNEQYF. CDR3 nucleotides: TGTGCCAGCGAGGCCCTCAACGAGCAGTACTTC.

The chain couples TRBV14 to TRBJ2-1; 13 bases align to TRBD2. CDR3 size: 24 residues. In germline, CDR1 is SGHDN, CDR2 FVKESK. With 3 bases clipped from V and 3 bases from J, the junction kept 26 bases outside the gene matches. The CDR3 reads CASSHPGQGGSRRLAGGRYNEQFF. In nucleotides, the CDR3 is TGTGCCAGCAGCCATCCGGGACAGGGAGGTTCGAGAAGACTAGCGGGGGGTCGCTACAATGAGCAGTTCTTC.

The V and J genes are TRBV28 and TRBJ1-2; D not resolved. V lost 2 bases to trimming and J lost 4 bases, with 5 bases between them. Germline lookup yields CDR1 MDHEN and CDR2 SYDVKM. The CDR3 runs 12 residues. The CDR3 here is CASSLQFYGYTF. CDR3 DNA: TGTGCCAGCAGTTTACAGTTCTATGGCTACACCTTC.

The V call is TRBV18, the J call TRBJ1-1, with 10 bases aligning to TRBD1. The V and J ends lost 2 bases and 5 bases, in that order; junction bases with no gene match: 8. This CDR3 is built from 16 residues. Germline V lookup: CDR1 KGHSH, CDR2 LQKENI. In DNA, the CDR3 is TGTGCCAGCTCACCAAACCCGGGACAGGGGAGAACTGAAGCTTTCTTT. Its protein is CASSPNPGQGRTEAFF.